This T cell receptor (beta chain) appears in the sequencing data of a study of blood T cell repertoires in COVID-19. In the study overall: T cells, B-cell-depleted T cells, or PBMCs supplied cDNA or gDNA.

Germline V CDR1 and CDR2: MNHEY, SVGAGI. The CDR3 totals 15 residues. V gave up 6 bases and J gave up 3 bases, with 15 bases separating them. Clones were sequenced by immunoSEQ multiplex PCR, and TCRdb holds only the in-frame ones, with some missing. The data contain around 290,000 clones, roughly 90% of them seen just once; the ten biggest clones take up around 0.9%. Before being deemed recovered, Cohort 3 donors had two negative PCRs, clearance, or symptom resolution. The clonotype was recovered from a woman in her thirties who had recovered from COVID-19. V usage is TRBV6-5 and J usage is TRBJ1-5; D is undetermined. The specimen sequenced was PBMCs or T cells enriched from blood (not recorded which). The CDR3 region has the DNA TGTGCCAGCAGAAAAGTATCTGGCAACAATCAGCCCCAGCATTTT. Its translation: CASRKVSGNNQPQHF.